This entry lists 5 T cell receptor beta chains sequenced from one sample in a study of blood T cell repertoires in COVID-19. The protocol was immunoSEQ multiplex PCR, while the TCRdb copy is restricted to in-frame clones and leaves out a portion. The data hold about 68,000 clones, with 70% to 90% observed a single time. Sequencing used peripheral blood. The receptors shown here come from a woman in her forties or fifties with COVID-19, enrolled during active disease.

CDR3 sequence: CASSPGTGSGNTIYF. In DNA form, the CDR3 reads TGTGCCAGCAGCCCGGGGACAGGTTCTGGAAACACCATATATTTT. The chain has TRBV5-5 and TRBJ1-3, with TRBD1 matching over 8 bases. Germline-derived CDR1 and CDR2 are SGHKS and YYEKEE (reference sequence). The CDR3 contains 15 residues. The J segment lost 1 base and the V segment lost 4 bases, leaving 4 bases of the junction unmatched.

This sequence joins TRBV7-3 and TRBJ2-7; a possible D gene is TRBD2 (5 bases). CDR1 and CDR2 from the germline V gene are SGHTA and FQGTGA. The CDR3 length is 13 residues. V was clipped by 5 bases and J by 4 bases, with 12 bases between them. CDR3 in amino acids: CASSGGLGYEQYF. The CDR3 DNA sequence: TGTGCCAGCAGCGGCGGGTTAGGGTACGAGCAGTACTTC.

This sequence joins TRBV6-5 and TRBJ1-2; TRBD1 aligns across 9 bases. With 2 bases clipped from V and 2 bases from J, the junction kept 3 bases outside the gene matches. CDR3 size: 15 residues. CDR1 and CDR2 from the germline V gene are MNHEY and SVGAGI. The CDR3 region is CASSYQTGGNYGYTF. In nucleotides, the CDR3 is TGTGCCAGCAGTTACCAGACAGGGGGGAACTATGGCTACACCTTC.

J is TRBJ2-1 and V is TRBV2; TRBD2 might be the D (6 bases). The CDR3 has 19 residues. From germline, CDR1 is SNHLY and CDR2 FYNNEI. V lost 4 bases to trimming and J lost 4 bases, with 26 bases between them. Here the CDR3 reads CASSVSPRSGLNRYNEQFF. CDR3 DNA sequence: TGTGCCAGCAGTGTGTCCCCTCGTAGCGGACTTAACCGGTACAATGAGCAGTTCTTC.

The chain has TRBV19 and TRBJ2-3; D call uncertain. CDR3 size: 15 residues. V was clipped by 3 bases and J by 3 bases, with 13 bases between them. The germline gives CDR1 LNHDA, CDR2 SQIVND (reference sequence). The DNA for the CDR3 is TGTGCCAGTAGTATCTCTCACTCTTTAACAGATACGCAGTATTTT. Protein: CASSISHSLTDTQYF.